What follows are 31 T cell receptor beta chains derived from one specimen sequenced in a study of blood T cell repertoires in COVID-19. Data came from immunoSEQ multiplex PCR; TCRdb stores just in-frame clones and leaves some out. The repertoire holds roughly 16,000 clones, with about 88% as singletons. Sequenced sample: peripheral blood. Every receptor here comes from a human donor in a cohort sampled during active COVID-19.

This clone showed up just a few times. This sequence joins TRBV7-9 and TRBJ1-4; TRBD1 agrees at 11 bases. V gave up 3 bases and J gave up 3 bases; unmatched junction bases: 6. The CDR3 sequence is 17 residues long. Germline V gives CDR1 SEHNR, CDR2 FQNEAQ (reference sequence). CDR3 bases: TGTGCCAGCAGCTTCGCGGACAGGGGGCTCGCTAATGAAAAACTGTTTTTT. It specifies CASSFADRGLANEKLFF.

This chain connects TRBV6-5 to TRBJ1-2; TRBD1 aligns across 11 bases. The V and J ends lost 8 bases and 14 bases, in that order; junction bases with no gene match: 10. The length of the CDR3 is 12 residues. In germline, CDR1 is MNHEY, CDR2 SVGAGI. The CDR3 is CASARTGGGWTF. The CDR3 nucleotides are TGTGCCAGCGCCAGGACAGGGGGCGGTTGGACCTTC.

CDR3 in DNA: TGTGCCAGCAGACTGACAGGTCCTAACTATGGCTACACCTTC. It encodes CASRLTGPNYGYTF. The chain has TRBV6-5 and TRBJ1-2, with D possibly being TRBD1 (6 bases). The CDR3 totals 14 residues. The germline V gene encodes CDR1 MNHEY and CDR2 SVGAGI. Trimming shortened V by 6 bases and J by 0 bases, and 11 bases separated the two germline ends.

The DNA of the CDR3 is TGTGCCAGCAGCTCACGGCCTAGCGGGTCCTACGAGCAGTACTTC. Protein: CASSSRPSGSYEQYF. The V call is TRBV11-2, the J call TRBJ2-7; 8 bases fit TRBD2. This CDR3 region has 15 residues. CDR1 is SGHAT, CDR2 FQNNGV, per germline. The V segment lost 4 bases and the J segment 1 base; nucleotides outside the gene matches: 6.

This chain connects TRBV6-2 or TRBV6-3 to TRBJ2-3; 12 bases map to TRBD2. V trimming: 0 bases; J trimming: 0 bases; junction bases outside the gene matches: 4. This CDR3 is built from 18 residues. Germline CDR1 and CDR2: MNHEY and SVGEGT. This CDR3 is CASSYSGLAGTSTDTQYF. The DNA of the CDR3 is TGTGCCAGCAGTTACTCCGGACTAGCGGGAACTAGCACAGATACGCAGTATTTT.

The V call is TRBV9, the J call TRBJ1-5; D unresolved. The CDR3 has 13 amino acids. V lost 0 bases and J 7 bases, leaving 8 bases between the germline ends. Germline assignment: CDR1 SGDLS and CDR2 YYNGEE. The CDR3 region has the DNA TGTGCCAGCAGCGTAGACCCGGGGCAGCCCCAGCATTTT. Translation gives CASSVDPGQPQHF.

DNA of the CDR3: TGTGCCAGCAGCGCCCGGGGACAGGGAGTCCCTAATACGCAGTATTTT. It specifies CASSARGQGVPNTQYF. The chain joins TRBV11-1 to TRBJ2-3; 9 bases align to TRBD1. The V and J ends lost 5 bases and 7 bases, in that order; junction bases with no gene match: 13. Germline loops: CDR1 SGHAT, CDR2 FQDESV (reference sequence). The CDR3 consists of 16 residues.

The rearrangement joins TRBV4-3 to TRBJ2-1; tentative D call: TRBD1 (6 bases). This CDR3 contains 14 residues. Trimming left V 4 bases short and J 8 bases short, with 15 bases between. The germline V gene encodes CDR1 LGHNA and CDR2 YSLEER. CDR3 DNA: TGCGCCAGCAGCCTAGACATTGGGACATATGAGCAGTTCTTC. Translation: CASSLDIGTYEQFF.

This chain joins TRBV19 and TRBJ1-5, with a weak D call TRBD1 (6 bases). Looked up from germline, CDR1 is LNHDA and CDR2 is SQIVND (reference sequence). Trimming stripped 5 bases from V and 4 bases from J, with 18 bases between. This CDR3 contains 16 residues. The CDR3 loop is CASSLSHRTANQPQHF. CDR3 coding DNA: TGTGCCAGTAGTCTCAGTCATCGGACAGCGAATCAGCCCCAGCATTTT. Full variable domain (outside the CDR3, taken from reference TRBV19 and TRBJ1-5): DGGITQSPKYLFRKEGQNVTLSCEQNLNHDAMYWYRQDPGQGLRLIYYSQIVNDFQKGDIAEGYSVSREKKESFPLTVTSAQKNPTAFYLCASSLSHRTANQPQHFGDGTRLSIL.

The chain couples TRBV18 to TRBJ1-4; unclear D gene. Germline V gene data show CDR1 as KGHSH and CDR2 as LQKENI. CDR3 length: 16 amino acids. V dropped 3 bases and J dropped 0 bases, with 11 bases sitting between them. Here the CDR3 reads CASSPQTGATNEKLFF. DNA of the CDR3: TGTGCCAGCTCACCTCAAACTGGTGCAACTAATGAAAAACTGTTTTTT.

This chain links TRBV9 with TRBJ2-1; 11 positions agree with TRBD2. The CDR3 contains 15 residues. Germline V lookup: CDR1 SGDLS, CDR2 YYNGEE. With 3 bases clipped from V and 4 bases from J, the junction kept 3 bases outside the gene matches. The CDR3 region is CASSGLAGSYNEQFF. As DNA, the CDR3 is TGTGCCAGCAGCGGACTAGCGGGGAGTTACAATGAGCAGTTCTTC.

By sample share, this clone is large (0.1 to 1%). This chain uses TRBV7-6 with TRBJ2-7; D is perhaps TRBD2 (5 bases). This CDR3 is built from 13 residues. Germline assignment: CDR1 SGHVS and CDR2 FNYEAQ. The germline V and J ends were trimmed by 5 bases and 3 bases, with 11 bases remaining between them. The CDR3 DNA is TGTGCCAGCAGCCAGGAGGTGGGCTACGAGCAGTACTTC. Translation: CASSQEVGYEQYF.

CDR3 in amino acids: CASSLGWQGTYEQYF. The CDR3 region has the DNA TGTGCCAGCAGCTTAGGGTGGCAGGGGACCTACGAGCAGTACTTC. The rearrangement uses TRBV7-6 and TRBJ2-7; perhaps TRBD1 as D (6 bases). Trimming shortened V by 1 base and J by 2 bases, and 12 bases separated the two germline ends. The CDR3 length is 15 residues. Germline CDR1 is SGHVS and CDR2 is FNYEAQ.

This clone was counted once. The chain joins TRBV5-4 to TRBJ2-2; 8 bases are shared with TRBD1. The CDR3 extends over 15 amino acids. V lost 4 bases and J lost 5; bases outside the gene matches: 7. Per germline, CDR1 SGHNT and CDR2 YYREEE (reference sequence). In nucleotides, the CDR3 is TGTGCCAGCAGCCTGAAGGACAGGGTTACCGGGGAGCTGTTTTTT. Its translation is CASSLKDRVTGELFF.

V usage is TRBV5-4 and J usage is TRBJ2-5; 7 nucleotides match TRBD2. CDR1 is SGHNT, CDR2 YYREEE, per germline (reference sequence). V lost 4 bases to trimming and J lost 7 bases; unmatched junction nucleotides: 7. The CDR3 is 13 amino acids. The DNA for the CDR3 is TGTGCCAGCAGCAGATGGGGGGGTGGGACCCAGTACTTC. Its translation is CASSRWGGGTQYF.

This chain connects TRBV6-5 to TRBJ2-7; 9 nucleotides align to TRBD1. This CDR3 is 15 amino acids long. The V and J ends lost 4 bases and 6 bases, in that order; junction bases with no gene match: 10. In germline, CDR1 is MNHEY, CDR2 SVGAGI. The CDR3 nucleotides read TGTGCCAGCAGTTGGCAGGGGGACAGGGCAGTCGAGCAGTACTTC. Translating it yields CASSWQGDRAVEQYF.

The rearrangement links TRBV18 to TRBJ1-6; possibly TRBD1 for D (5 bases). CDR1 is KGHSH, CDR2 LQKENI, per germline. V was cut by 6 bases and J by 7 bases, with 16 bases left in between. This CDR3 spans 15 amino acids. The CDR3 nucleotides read TGTGCCAGCTCTTGGAGCAGGGAAACAAATTCACCCCTCCACTTT. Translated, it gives CASSWSRETNSPLHF. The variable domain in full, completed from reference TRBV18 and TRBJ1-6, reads NAGVMQNPRHLVRRRGQEARLRCSPMKGHSHVYWYRQLPEEGLKFMVYLQKENIIDESGMPKERFSAEFPKEGPSILRIQQVVRGDSAAYFCASSWSRETNSPLHFGNGTRLTVT.

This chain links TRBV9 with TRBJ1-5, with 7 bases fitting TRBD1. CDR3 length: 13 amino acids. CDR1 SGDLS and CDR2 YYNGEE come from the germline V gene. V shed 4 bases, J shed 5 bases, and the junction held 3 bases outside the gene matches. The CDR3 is CASSPTGDQPQHF. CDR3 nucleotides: TGTGCCAGCAGCCCCACAGGGGATCAGCCCCAGCATTTT.

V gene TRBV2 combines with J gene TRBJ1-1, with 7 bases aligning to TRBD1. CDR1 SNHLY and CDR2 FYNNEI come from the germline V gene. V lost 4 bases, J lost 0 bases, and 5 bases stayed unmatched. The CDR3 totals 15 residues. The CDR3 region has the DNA TGTGCCAGCAGTGTTGAAGGGGGCCTGAACACTGAAGCTTTCTTT. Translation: CASSVEGGLNTEAFF.

CDR3 in DNA: TGCAGTGCTAGTTCGGCCGCGGGGGGGTACGTCGCAGATACGCAGTATTTT. This gives the protein CSASSAAGGYVADTQYF. The chain carries TRBV20-1 and TRBJ2-3; 9 bases match TRBD2. Looked up from germline, CDR1 is DFQATT and CDR2 is SNEGSKA (reference sequence). The CDR3 is 17 residues long. V was pared by 3 bases and J by 4 bases, with 14 bases of the junction left unmatched.

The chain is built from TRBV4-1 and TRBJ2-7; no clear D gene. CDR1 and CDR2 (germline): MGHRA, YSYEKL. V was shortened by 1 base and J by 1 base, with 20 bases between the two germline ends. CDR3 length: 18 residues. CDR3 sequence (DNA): TGCGCCAGCAGCCAAGCACCGTCCCGGTCGATATTATCCTACGAGCAGTACTTC. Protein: CASSQAPSRSILSYEQYF.

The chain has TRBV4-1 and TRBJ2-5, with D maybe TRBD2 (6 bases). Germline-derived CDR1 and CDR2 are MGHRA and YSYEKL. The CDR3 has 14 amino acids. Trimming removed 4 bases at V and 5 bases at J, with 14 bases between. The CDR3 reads CASSRGEVRETQYF. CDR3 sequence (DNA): TGCGCCAGCAGCCGGGGGGAGGTACGGGAGACCCAGTACTTC.

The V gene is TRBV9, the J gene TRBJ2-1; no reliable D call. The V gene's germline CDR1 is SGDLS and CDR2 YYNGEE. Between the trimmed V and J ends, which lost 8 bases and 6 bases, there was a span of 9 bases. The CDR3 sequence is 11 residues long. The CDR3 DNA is TGTGCCAGTAGCCCGGGCAATGAGCAGTTCTTC. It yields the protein CASSPGNEQFF.

CDR3 bases: TGTGCCAGCACGGGGGGGGGTTACACAGATACGCAGTATTTT. Protein sequence: CASTGGGYTDTQYF. The chain employs TRBV5-4 and TRBJ2-3, with 8 positions matching TRBD2. This CDR3 contains 14 residues. The trim removed 6 bases at V and 2 bases at J, leaving 5 bases unmatched. Germline CDR1 reads SGHNT; CDR2 reads YYREEE (reference sequence).

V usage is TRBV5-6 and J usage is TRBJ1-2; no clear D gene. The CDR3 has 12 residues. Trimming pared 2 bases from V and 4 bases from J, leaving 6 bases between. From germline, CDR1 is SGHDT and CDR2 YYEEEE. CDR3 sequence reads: CASSFDIYGYTF. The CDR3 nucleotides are TGTGCCAGCAGCTTCGACATCTATGGCTACACCTTC.

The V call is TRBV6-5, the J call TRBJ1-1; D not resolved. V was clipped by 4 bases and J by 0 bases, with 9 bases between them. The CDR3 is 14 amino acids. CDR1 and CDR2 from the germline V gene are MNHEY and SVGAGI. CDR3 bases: TGTGCCAGCAGTTTAGCGCGCCTGAACACTGAAGCTTTCTTT. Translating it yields CASSLARLNTEAFF.

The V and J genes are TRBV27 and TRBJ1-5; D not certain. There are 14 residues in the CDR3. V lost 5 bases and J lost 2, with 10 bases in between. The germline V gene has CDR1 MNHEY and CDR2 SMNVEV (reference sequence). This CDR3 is CASSRVMGNQPQHF. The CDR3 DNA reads TGTGCCAGCAGTAGAGTTATGGGCAATCAGCCCCAGCATTTT.

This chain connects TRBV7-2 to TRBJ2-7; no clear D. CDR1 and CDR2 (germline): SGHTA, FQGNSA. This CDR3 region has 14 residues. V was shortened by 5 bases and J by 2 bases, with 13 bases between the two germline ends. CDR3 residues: CASSPTGSPYEQYF. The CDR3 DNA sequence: TGTGCCAGCAGCCCTACCGGGTCGCCCTACGAGCAGTACTTC.

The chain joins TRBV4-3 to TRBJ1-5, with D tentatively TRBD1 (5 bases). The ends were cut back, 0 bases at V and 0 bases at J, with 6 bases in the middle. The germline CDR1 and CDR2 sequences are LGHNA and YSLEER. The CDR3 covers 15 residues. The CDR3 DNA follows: TGCGCCAGCAGCCAAGACAGGGCTAGCAATCAGCCCCAGCATTTT. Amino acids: CASSQDRASNQPQHF.

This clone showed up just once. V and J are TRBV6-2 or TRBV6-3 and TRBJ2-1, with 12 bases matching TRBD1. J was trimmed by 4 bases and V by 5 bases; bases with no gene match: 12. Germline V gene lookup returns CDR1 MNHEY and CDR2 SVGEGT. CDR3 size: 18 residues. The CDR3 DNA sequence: TGTGCCAGCAGTCGCCCTATTGGGACAGGGGGCGGTTACAATGAGCAGTTCTTC. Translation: CASSRPIGTGGGYNEQFF.

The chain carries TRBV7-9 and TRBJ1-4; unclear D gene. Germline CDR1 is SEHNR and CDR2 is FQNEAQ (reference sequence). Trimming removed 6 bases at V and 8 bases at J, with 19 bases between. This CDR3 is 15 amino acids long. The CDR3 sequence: CASSPTGTSGEKLFF. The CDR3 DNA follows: TGTGCCAGCAGTCCCACGGGAACCAGCGGAGAAAAACTGTTTTTT.